The entry below describes one T cell receptor (beta chain). These data belong to a study of blood T cell repertoires in COVID-19. The CDR3 runs 15 residues. Trimming took 1 base from V and 2 from J, leaving 11 bases between them. The germline V gene has CDR1 ENHRY and CDR2 SYGVKD. In the source study's methods: It was from reference gene primer amplification that nucleated cell counts were estimated. TCRdb's copy holds only in-frame clones and misses some; the assay was immunoSEQ multiplex PCR. D and trimming come from the DNA, and the V and J calls and clone size come from that table. The repertoire consists of roughly 50,000 clones, with 85% occurring once and the leading ten covering roughly a tenth.

The material sequenced was peripheral blood. This receptor was taken from a human donor in a cohort sampled during active COVID-19. The chain combines TRBV10-3 with TRBJ1-1; D perhaps matches TRBD1 (5 bases). The CDR3 loop reads CAISEWGDINTEAFF. The DNA for the CDR3 is TGTGCCATCAGTGAGTGGGGGGATATTAACACTGAAGCTTTCTTT.